This T cell receptor beta chain was captured by sequencing in a study of T cell repertoires in cytomegalovirus infection. Study results and limitations: Public TCR beta family frequency separated CMV-and-HLA carriers, including in an independent cohort.

This clonotype was seen a few times. Its antigen remains unknown. TCRdb re-analysed the reads in MiXCR, keeping a single row per CDR3 protein. The sample records 100,000 to 150,000 distinct CDR3 sequences, less than 9.5% being singletons. The sequenced sample consisted of PBMCs. This clonotype was sampled from a human donor in good health (CMV status not recorded). Some clones in this sample may be carry-over from other donors' samples.

CDR3: CASSQGSNYGYTF. The CDR3 bases are TGTGCCAGCAGCCAGGGAAGTAACTATGGCTACACCTTC. The chain is built from TRBV6-5 and TRBJ1-2; D is perhaps TRBD1 (5 bases). CDR3 length: 13 residues. Trimming took 6 bases from V and 1 from J, leaving 9 bases between them. CDR1 and CDR2 from the germline V gene are MNHEY and SVGAGI.